The rows below give T cell receptor beta chains drawn from one sample of a study of shared clonotypes between healthy human individuals. Clones were read by immunoSEQ multiplex PCR, and TCRdb kept only the in-frame ones, dropping some. The sample contains 1.5 million to 2.5 million clones, about 95% of which appear only once. The material sequenced was naive CD8+ T cells sorted from blood. The receptors derive from a man aged 18 to 35 in good health. Each CDR3 is given with its conserved first and last residue. The D gene is left open where the match is weak. Some rows have no size entry. The others give once, few or many, or a class for an expanded clone.

j_call d_call cdr3_length clone_size v_call cdr3_nt cdr3_aa
TRBJ2-7 - 14 - TRBV10-1 TGCGCCAGCAGTGAGGGTCAGGGAACCTACGAGCAGTACTTC CASSEGQGTYEQYF
TRBJ2-1 - 14 once TRBV29-1 TGCAGCGTTGTCGAGCAGGGGGGGGACAAAGAGCAGTTCTTC CSVVEQGGDKEQFF
TRBJ1-1 - 15 - TRBV10-1 TGCGCCAGCAGTGAGTCAAGGGTTTCGGACACTGAAGCTTTCTTT CASSESRVSDTEAFF
TRBJ2-5 - 17 - TRBV4-3 TGCGCCAGCAGCCCGGGCTATCTAGGAGAGGTACAAGAGACCCAGTACTTC CASSPGYLGEVQETQYF
TRBJ2-7 TRBD2 16 - TRBV11-2 TGTGCCAGCAGCGAGGGGTCGAGCGGGGGTTGGCACGAGCAGTACTTC CASSEGSSGGWHEQYF
TRBJ2-3 - 12 - TRBV5-4 TGTGCCAGCAGCTCGATTGAGGATACGCAGTATTTT CASSSIEDTQYF
TRBJ2-2 - 16 - TRBV9 TGTGCCAGCAGCCACAACATTGGACCACCCACCGGGGAGCTGTTTTTT CASSHNIGPPTGELFF
TRBJ2-7 - 11 - TRBV5-4 TGTGCCAGCAGCCTTACAGAAGAACAGTACTTC CASSLTEEQYF
TRBJ2-7 TRBD1 16 - TRBV27 TGTGCCAGCAGTTTATCTACGGGGACAGGGTCCTACGAGCAGTACTTC CASSLSTGTGSYEQYF
TRBJ2-7 TRBD2 16 - TRBV2 TGTGCCACCTTACGGCCTAGCGGAGAGGGTCCCTACGAGCAGTACTTC CATLRPSGEGPYEQYF
TRBJ2-5 TRBD2 14 - TRBV27 TGTGCCAGCAGTCCACTGGGACTAGCAGAGACCCAGTACTTC CASSPLGLAETQYF
TRBJ2-2 - 16 - TRBV7-9 TGTGCCAGCAGCTTAGACTTAGGGACGGAGGCCGGGGAGCTGTTTTTT CASSLDLGTEAGELFF
TRBJ1-1 - 12 - TRBV7-9 TGTGCCAGCAGCTTACAGAACACTGAAGCTTTCTTT CASSLQNTEAFF
TRBJ2-2 - 14 - TRBV7-9 TGTGCCAGCAGCTTAGTGTGGAGCCCCGGGGAGCTGTTTTTT CASSLVWSPGELFF
TRBJ1-2 TRBD1 18 - TRBV2 TGTGCCAGCAGTGAAAAAAAGGACAGGGCAATTCGAGACTATGGCTACACCTTC CASSEKKDRAIRDYGYTF
TRBJ1-2 - 12 - TRBV7-9 TGTGCCAGCAGCCCCTTGGGGGTCGGCTACACCTTC CASSPLGVGYTF
TRBJ1-2 TRBD1 16 - TRBV13 TGTGCCAGCACGGGGACAGGTCCCCCGTTGGACTATGGCTACACCTTC CASTGTGPPLDYGYTF
TRBJ2-7 TRBD1 13 - TRBV19 TGTGCCAGTAGTACGGGACAGTTATACGAGCAGTACTTC CASSTGQLYEQYF
TRBJ2-1 TRBD2 15 - TRBV7-9 TGTGCCAGCAGCGAACCGGGACTAGGGTACAATGAGCAGTTCTTC CASSEPGLGYNEQFF
TRBJ1-3 - 12 - TRBV10-3 TGTGCCACCGAGGGGCAGAGAAACACCATATATTTT CATEGQRNTIYF
TRBJ1-2 TRBD1 15 - TRBV13 TGTGCCAGCAGCTTAGAGGGACAGGATCGGTATGGCTACACCTTC CASSLEGQDRYGYTF
TRBJ2-1 - 13 - TRBV29-1 TGCAGCGTTGATAGGCAGGGGTACAATGAGCAGTTCTTC CSVDRQGYNEQFF
TRBJ1-1 TRBD1 13 - TRBV9 TGTGCCAGCAGCCCGGGGACAGGGGGATTGGCTTTCTTT CASSPGTGGLAFF
TRBJ2-5 TRBD2 16 - TRBV4-1 TGCGCCAGCAGCCCCCGAGTGACGGGAGGGGCTGAGACCCAGTACTTC CASSPRVTGGAETQYF
TRBJ2-2 - 14 - TRBV27 TGTGCCAGCAGTCCAGGACAGAACACCGGGGAGCTGTTTTTT CASSPGQNTGELFF
TRBJ1-4 - 18 - TRBV7-9 TGTGCCAGCAGCTTTCGTGGAGACATCAGTGCAACTAATGAAAAACTGTTTTTT CASSFRGDISATNEKLFF
TRBJ2-7 TRBD1 15 - TRBV18 TGTGCCAGCTCACCTCCCGGACAGGTCCTCTCCGAGCAGTACTTC CASSPPGQVLSEQYF
TRBJ2-2 - 15 - TRBV6-5 TGTGCCAGCAGTTACTATGGGAGCTACCCCGGGGAGCTGTTTTTT CASSYYGSYPGELFF
TRBJ1-4 - 14 - TRBV6-5 TGTGCCAGCAGTTACGCGGACGGTGATGAAAAACTGTTTTTT CASSYADGDEKLFF
TRBJ2-3 - 15 - TRBV19 TGTGCCAGTAACCCCCGGGACCAATCAGCAGATACGCAGTATTTT CASNPRDQSADTQYF
TRBJ2-5 TRBD2 17 - TRBV5-4 TGTGCCAGCAGCTTGGGCTTAGCGGGAGGCCTTCAAGAGACCCAGTACTTC CASSLGLAGGLQETQYF
TRBJ2-1 TRBD1 16 once TRBV29-1 TGCAGCGTTGATTACTTTGGGGACAGGGGTAGCGATGAGCAGTTCTTC CSVDYFGDRGSDEQFF
TRBJ2-7 - 13 - TRBV19 TGTGCCAGTAGTATCATGAGAGAGCGCGAGCAGTACTTC CASSIMREREQYF
TRBJ2-1 - 13 - TRBV5-4 TGCCGGATGGGGGCTAGCTCCTACAATGAGCAGTTCTTC CRMGASSYNEQFF
TRBJ2-2 TRBD2 14 - TRBV5-1 TGCGCCAGCAGCATTAGCGGGCGAACCGGGGAGCTGTTTTTT CASSISGRTGELFF
TRBJ2-1 - 14 - TRBV6-1 TGTGCCAGCAGTGCACGGGGTGCGGGGAATGAGCAGTTCTTC CASSARGAGNEQFF
TRBJ2-7 - 13 once TRBV30 TGTGCCTGGAGTACAGGGTCACCCTACGAGCAGTACTTC CAWSTGSPYEQYF
TRBJ2-7 - 14 once TRBV9 TGTGCCAGCAGCCTAGGGGACCAGGGCTACGAGCAGTACTTC CASSLGDQGYEQYF
TRBJ2-1 TRBD2 17 - TRBV9 TGTGCCAGCAGCGCAGGGACTAGCGGGGGGACTTACAATGAGCAGTTCTTC CASSAGTSGGTYNEQFF
TRBJ1-6 - 13 few TRBV28 TGTGCCAGCAGTTTATTGGGGAACTCACCCCTCCACTTT CASSLLGNSPLHF
TRBJ1-2 - 15 once TRBV30 TGTGCCTGGAAGGGGAAAGGAATTTGGTTGTATGGCTACACCTTC CAWKGKGIWLYGYTF
TRBJ2-1 TRBD2 13 - TRBV4-1 TGCGCCAGCAGCCTTAGACTAGCCAGCGAGCAGTTCTTC CASSLRLASEQFF
TRBJ2-7 - 11 - TRBV27 TGTGCCAGCAGTTCCTTACACGAGCAGTACTTC CASSSLHEQYF
TRBJ2-5 - 14 - TRBV7-9 TGTGCCAGCAGCCCGGAGAGGCCCCGGGAGACCCAGTACTTC CASSPERPRETQYF
TRBJ2-1 TRBD2 13 - TRBV10-2 TGCGCCACTAGCGGGAGAGGGGACAATGAGCAGTTCTTC CATSGRGDNEQFF
TRBJ1-2 - 13 - TRBV7-8 TGTGCCAGCAGCCCCCCCCTTGGCTATGGCTACACCTTC CASSPPLGYGYTF
TRBJ2-1 TRBD1 11 - TRBV20-1 TGCAGTGCTCTTCAGGGGGTTGAGCAGTTCTTC CSALQGVEQFF
TRBJ2-1 - 12 - TRBV11-3 TGTGCCAGCAGCTTAGCGGCAGGGGAGCAGTTCTTC CASSLAAGEQFF